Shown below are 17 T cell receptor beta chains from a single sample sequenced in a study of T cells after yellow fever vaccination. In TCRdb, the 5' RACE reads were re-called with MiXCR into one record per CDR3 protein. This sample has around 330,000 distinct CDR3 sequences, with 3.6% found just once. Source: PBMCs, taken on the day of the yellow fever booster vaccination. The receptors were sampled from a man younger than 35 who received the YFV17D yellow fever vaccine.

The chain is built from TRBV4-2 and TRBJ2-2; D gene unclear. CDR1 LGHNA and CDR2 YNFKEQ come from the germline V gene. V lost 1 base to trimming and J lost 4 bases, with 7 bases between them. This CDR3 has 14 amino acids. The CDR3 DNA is TGTGCCAGCAGCCAAGTCCTCGGCACCGGGGAGCTGTTTTTT. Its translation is CASSQVLGTGELFF.

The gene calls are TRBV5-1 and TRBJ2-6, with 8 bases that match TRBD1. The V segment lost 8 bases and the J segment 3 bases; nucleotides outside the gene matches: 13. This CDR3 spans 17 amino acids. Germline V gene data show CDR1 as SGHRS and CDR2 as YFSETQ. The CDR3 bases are TGCGCCAGTTATACCTTTTCAGGGGGCAATGGGGCCAACGTCCTGACTTTC. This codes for CASYTFSGGNGANVLTF.

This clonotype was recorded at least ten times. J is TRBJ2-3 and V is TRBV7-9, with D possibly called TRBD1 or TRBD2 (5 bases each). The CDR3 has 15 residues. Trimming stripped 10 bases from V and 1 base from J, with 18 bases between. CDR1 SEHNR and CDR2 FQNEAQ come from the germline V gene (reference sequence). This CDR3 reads CATTGVGDRTDTQYF. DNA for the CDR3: TGTGCCACCACGGGCGTCGGGGACCGCACAGATACGCAGTATTTT.

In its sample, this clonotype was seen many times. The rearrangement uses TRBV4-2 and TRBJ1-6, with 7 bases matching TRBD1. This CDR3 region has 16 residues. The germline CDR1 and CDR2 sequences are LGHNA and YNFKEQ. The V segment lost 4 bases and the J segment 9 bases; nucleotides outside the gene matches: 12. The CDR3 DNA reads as TGTGCCAGCAGCCCGCGGGCAGGGGGATTTAGTTCACCCCTCCACTTT. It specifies CASSPRAGGFSSPLHF.

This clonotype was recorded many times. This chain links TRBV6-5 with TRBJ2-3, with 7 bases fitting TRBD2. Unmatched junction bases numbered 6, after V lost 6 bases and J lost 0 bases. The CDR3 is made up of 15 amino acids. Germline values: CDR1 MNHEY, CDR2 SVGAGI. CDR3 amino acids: CASRTSSGSTDTQYF. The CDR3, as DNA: TGTGCCAGCAGAACCTCTAGCGGTAGCACAGATACGCAGTATTTT.

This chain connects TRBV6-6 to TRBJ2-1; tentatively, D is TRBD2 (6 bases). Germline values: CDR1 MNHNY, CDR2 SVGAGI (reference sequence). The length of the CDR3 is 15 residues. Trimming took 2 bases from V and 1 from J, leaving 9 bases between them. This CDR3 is CASSYPRGSYNEQFF. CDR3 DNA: TGTGCCAGCAGTTACCCTCGGGGGTCCTACAATGAGCAGTTCTTC.

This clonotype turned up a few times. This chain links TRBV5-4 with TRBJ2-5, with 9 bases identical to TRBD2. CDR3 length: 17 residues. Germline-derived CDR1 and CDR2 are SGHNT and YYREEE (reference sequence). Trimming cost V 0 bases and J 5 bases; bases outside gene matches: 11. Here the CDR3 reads CASSLVGAGGGAETQYF. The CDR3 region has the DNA TGTGCCAGCAGCTTGGTTGGAGCGGGCGGGGGGGCGGAGACCCAGTACTTC.

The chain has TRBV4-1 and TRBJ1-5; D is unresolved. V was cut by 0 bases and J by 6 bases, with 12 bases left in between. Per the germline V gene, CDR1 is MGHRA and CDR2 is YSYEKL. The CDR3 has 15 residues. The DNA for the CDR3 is TGCGCCAGCAGCCAAGATGCAGGCAGTCGTCAGCCCCAGCATTTT. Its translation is CASSQDAGSRQPQHF.

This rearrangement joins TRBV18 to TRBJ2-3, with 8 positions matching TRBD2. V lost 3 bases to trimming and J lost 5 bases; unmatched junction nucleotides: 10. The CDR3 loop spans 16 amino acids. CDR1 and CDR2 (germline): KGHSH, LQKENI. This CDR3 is CASSPLPAGVGDTQYF. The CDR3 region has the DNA TGTGCCAGCTCACCCCTCCCAGCGGGGGTGGGAGATACGCAGTATTTT. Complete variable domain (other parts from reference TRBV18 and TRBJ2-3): NAGVMQNPRHLVRRRGQEARLRCSPMKGHSHVYWYRQLPEEGLKFMVYLQKENIIDESGMPKERFSAEFPKEGPSILRIQQVVRGDSAAYFCASSPLPAGVGDTQYFGPGTRLTVL.

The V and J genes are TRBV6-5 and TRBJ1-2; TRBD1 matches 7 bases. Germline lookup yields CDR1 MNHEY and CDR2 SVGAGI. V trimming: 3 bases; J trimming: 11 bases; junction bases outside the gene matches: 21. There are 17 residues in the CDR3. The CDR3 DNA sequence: TGTGCCAGCAGTTATAGAGGACAGGCCGGCTCGCACCGGCCTTACACCTTC. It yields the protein CASSYRGQAGSHRPYTF.

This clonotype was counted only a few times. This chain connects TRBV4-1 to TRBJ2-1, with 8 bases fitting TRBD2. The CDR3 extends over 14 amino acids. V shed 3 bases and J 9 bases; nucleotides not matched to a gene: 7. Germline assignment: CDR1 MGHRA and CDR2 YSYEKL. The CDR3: CASSQRGADGEQFF. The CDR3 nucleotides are TGCGCCAGCAGCCAGCGGGGGGCGGATGGTGAGCAGTTCTTC.

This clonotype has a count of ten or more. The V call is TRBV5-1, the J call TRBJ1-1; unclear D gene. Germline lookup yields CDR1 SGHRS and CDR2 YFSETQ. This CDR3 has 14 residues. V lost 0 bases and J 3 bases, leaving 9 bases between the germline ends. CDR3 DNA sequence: TGCGCCAGCAGCTTGGAGGCGGCTTACACTGAAGCTTTCTTT. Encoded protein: CASSLEAAYTEAFF.

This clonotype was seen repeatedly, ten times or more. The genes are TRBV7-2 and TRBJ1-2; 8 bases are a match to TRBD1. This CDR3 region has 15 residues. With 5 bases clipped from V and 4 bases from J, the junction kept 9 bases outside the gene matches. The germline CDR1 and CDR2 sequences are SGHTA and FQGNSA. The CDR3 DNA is TGTGCCAGCAGCGTAGACAGGGGAATTAGCTATGGCTACACCTTC. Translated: CASSVDRGISYGYTF.

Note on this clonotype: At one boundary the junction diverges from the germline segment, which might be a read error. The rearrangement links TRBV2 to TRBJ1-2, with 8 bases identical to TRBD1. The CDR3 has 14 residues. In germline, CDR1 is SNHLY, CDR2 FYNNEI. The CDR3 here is CSSSGTGGAYGYTF. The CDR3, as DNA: TGTTCCAGCAGTGGAACAGGGGGGGCCTATGGCTACACCTTC.

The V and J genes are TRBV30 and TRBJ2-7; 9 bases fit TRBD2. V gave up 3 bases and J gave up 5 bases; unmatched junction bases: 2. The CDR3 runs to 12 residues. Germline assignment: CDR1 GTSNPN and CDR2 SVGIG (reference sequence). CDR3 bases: TGTGCCTGGAGCCGCGGGGGGGACGAGCAGTACTTC. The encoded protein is CAWSRGGDEQYF.

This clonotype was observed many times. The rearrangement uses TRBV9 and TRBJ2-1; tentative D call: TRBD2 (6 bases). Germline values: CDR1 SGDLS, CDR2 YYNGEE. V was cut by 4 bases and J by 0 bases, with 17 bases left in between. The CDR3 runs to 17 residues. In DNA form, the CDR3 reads TGTGCCAGCAGCCCGGGACTGGTGGACCCCTCCTACAATGAGCAGTTCTTC. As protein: CASSPGLVDPSYNEQFF.

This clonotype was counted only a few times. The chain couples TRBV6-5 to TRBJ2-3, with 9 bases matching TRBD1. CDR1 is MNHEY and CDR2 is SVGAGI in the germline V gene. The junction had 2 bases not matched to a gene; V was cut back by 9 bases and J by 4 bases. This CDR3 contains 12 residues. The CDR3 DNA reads TGTGCCAGACAGGGGGCCTCAGATACGCAGTATTTT. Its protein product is CARQGASDTQYF.